Listed below are T cell receptor beta chains from one sample, sequenced in a study of cytomegalovirus exposure and HLA in healthy donors. The table came from immunoSEQ multiplex PCR; TCRdb's copy has only in-frame clones and leaves some out. Here the sample spans roughly 200,000 clones, roughly 85% being singletons. The sequencing sample was made of PBMCs. The origin of the receptors is a woman aged 45-59 years in good health and CMV-seronegative. The conserved cysteine and the conserved F or W are not part of the CDR3 here. The order of the fields is J gene, V gene, CDR3 protein.

TRBJ1-2 TRBV15 ATSRGTTGSYGYT
TRBJ2-1 TRBV6-6 ASSSLNRVALNEQF
TRBJ1-4 TRBV27 ASSLYRGENEKLF
TRBJ2-6 TRBV4-3 ASSQQGGFGANVLT
TRBJ1-2 TRBV7-8 ASRPGTANYGYT
TRBJ2-7 TRBV14 ASSQGSDGGNYEQY
TRBJ2-7 TRBV19 ASKNSGRREQY
TRBJ2-5 TRBV4-1 ASSQSRGYHETQY
TRBJ1-1 TRBV30 AWLRGILGGEAF
TRBJ2-7 TRBV15 ATSRAQDEQY
TRBJ2-1 TRBV2 ASSRFGDRDYNEQF
TRBJ2-2 TRBV5-1 ASSLGGLAGNTGELF
TRBJ2-1 TRBV19 ASSIGAGAEQF
TRBJ2-7 TRBV27 ASSGTSASYEQY
TRBJ2-7 TRBV9 ASSPKGERAYEQY
TRBJ2-7 TRBV5-1 ASSLGGRDYEQY
TRBJ1-1 TRBV18 ASSFGTGETEAF
TRBJ2-7 TRBV2 ASSDLAGGTGVEQY